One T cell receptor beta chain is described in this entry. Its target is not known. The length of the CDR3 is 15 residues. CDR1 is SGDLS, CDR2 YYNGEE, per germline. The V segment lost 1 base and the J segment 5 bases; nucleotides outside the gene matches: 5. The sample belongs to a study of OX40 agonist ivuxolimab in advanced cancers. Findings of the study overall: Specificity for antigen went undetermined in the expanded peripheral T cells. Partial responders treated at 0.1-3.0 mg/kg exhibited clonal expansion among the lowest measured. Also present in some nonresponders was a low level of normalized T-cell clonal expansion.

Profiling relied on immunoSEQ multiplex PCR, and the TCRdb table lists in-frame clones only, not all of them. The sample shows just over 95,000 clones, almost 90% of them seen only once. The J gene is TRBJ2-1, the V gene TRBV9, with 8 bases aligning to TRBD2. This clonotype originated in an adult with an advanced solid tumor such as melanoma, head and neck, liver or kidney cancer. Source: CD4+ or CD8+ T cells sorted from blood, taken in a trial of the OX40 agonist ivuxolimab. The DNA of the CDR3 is TGTGCCAGCAGCGTAACTAGCGGAAGGGACAATGAGCAGTTCTTC. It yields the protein CASSVTSGRDNEQFF. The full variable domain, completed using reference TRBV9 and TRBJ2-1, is DSGVTQTPKHLITATGQRVTLRCSPRSGDLSVYWYQQSLDQGLQFLIQYYNGEERAKGNILERFSAQQFPDLHSELNLSSLELGDSALYFCASSVTSGRDNEQFFGPGTRLTVL.